The T cell receptor (beta chain) under discussion was sequenced for a study of OX40 agonist ivuxolimab in advanced cancers. Study-wide context: Patients with prior anti-PD-1, anti-PD-L1 or anti-CTLA-4 therapy were eligible; 40% had some.

The germline V gene encodes CDR1 SGHAT and CDR2 FQNNGV. The CDR3 length is 14 residues. Trimming took off 5 bases at V and 6 bases at J, with 13 bases between the two ends. Turning to this clone: The antigen remains unidentified.

The study's findings and limits: The average count of expanded clones was higher among CD8+ T cells than among CD4+. Expanded peripheral T-cell antigen specificity went undetermined.

Clones were sequenced by immunoSEQ multiplex PCR, and TCRdb holds only the in-frame ones, with some missing. The sample carries 45,000 to 65,000 clones, 80% to 90% recorded once. This TCR was sampled from an adult with an advanced solid tumor such as melanoma, head and neck, liver or kidney cancer. This rearrangement joins TRBV11-2 to TRBJ2-2; weak D call: TRBD1 (6 bases). This specimen consisted of CD4+ or CD8+ T cells sorted from blood, obtained in a trial of the OX40 agonist ivuxolimab. CDR3 sequence reads: CASSPTTGPGELFF. CDR3 sequence (DNA): TGTGCCAGCAGCCCAACCACAGGGCCCGGGGAGCTGTTTTTT.